This T cell receptor (beta chain) emerged from a study of glioma-infiltrating T cells after dendritic cell vaccination (dated by TCRdb to about 2016). The study in broad terms: The cohort comprised about 15 glioblastoma patients from Phase I and II dendritic cell vaccination trials, 9 newly diagnosed and 6 with recurrent disease. Between about 2003 and 2012, patients were given autologous tumor lysate-pulsed dendritic cell vaccination. To make the vaccine, monocyte-derived dendritic cells were cultured for about seven days with IL-4 and GM-CSF and then pulsed overnight with autologous tumor lysate. Each patient was given three intradermal dendritic cell vaccine injections, spaced two weeks apart, in the arm below the axilla. In glioblastoma patients vaccinated with dendritic cells, deep sequencing of TCR beta CDR3 regions served to measure tumor-infiltrating lymphocyte content and to compare repertoires between tumor and blood. Survival after dendritic cell vaccination was correlated with TCR sequencing metrics such as TIL content and the overlap between tumor and blood repertoires.

Per the publication, the time point label means: after dendritic cell vaccination, including at tumor progression/relapse. Patients were selected on the basis of adequate residual fresh-frozen tumor tissue and more than two years of available survival data. An isocitrate dehydrogenase mutation was not carried by any of the glioblastoma patients, although molecular status was otherwise variable. PBMC collection took place before vaccination, two weeks after the third vaccination, and at tumor progression if progression occurred. Genomic DNA was extracted with the Qiagen DNeasy Blood extraction Kit. Findings and caveats that apply to the study as a whole: No direct relationship between TCR clonality and survival was found, suggesting a diverse polyclonal response may matter. The TCR overlap response model with three groups was called speculative and said to need prospective validation. After dendritic cell vaccination, a higher estimated pretreatment TIL content predicted longer time to progression and longer overall survival. The cohort was small and heterogeneous, few patients had complete blood and tumor sets, and even fewer had initial-recurrent tumor pairs.

This clone was found once. Its antigen is unknown. No much larger clone exists at a distance of one base, and base qualities are not known. The immunoSEQ assay amplified TCRB CDR3 regions from 1.5 to 2.5 micrograms of genomic DNA, or from all available DNA when less than that amount was available. The multiplex PCR relied on 60 forward primers for TCR V beta segments and 13 reverse primers for J beta segments. To estimate reads per starting template, synthetic control templates were spiked into each sample at limiting dilution. Reads of 87 bp were generated by sequencing on the Illumina HiSeq System. The original pipeline was this. PCR and sequencing errors were removed by merging closely related sequences with a nearest neighbor algorithm. TCR overlap was defined as the percentage of unique tumor TCR beta sequences that were also present in the same patient's peripheral blood. TCRdb re-hosts the immuneACCESS table, in-frame sequences only. Its copies lack some clones; in the studies checked, an unresolved V gene accounts for under half of them, and the cause for the rest is not known. V, J and clone size derive from that table, while D and trimming were established from the DNA sequence. The sample table records some 78,000 clones; around 85% of these occur just once. Of the sample, over 6.5% falls within the top ten clones.

The sequencing here drew on blood, taken after dendritic cell vaccination. This clonotype originated in a human donor with glioblastoma.

The sequence in DNA is TGTGCCAGCAGCCGGAAGCCCGGGGAGACCCAGTACTTC. This codes for CASSRKPGETQYF. This receptor chain uses TRBV7-3 and TRBJ2-5; the D gene remains uncertain. V gives up 5 bases and J gives up 5 bases, and the segment between their germline ends measures 12 bases. From the germline V gene, CDR1 is SGHTA and CDR2 is FQGTGA. The CDR3, cysteine through phenylalanine, is 13 amino acids long. Just the 39-base CDR3 DNA is kept, in frame starting at base 1. Outside the CDR3, residues come from the reference TRBV7-3 and TRBJ2-5 proteins, so the full variable domain is: GAGVSQTPSNKVTEKGKYVELRCDPISGHTALYWYRQSLGQGPEFLIYFQGTGAADDSGLPNDRFFAVRPEGSVSTLKIQRTERGDSAVYLCASSRKPGETQYFGPGTRLLVL.